Following are 26 T cell receptor beta chains from one sample sequenced in a study of blood T cells in healthy people across ages. Then a second PCR, running roughly 6 to 11 cycles, was carried out with a sample-barcoded 5' primer and a J-beta primer mix. TCRdb ran MiXCR on the 5' RACE reads and lists one entry per CDR3 protein. Of about 580,000 distinct CDR3 sequences detected, roughly 48% appear once; the ten largest clones hold 20% to 25%. Sequencing was done on a sample of blood. All receptors come from a man at least 80 years old in good health.

This clonotype was seen once. This chain uses TRBV7-3 with TRBJ2-7, with 12 bases fitting TRBD2. The length of the CDR3 is 14 residues. CDR1 and CDR2 (germline): SGHTA, FQGTGA. Trimming at V came to 5 bases and at J to 8 bases, leaving 7 bases not matched to a gene. CDR3 coding DNA: TGTGCCAGCAGCCCCGGGACTAGCGGGTACCAGCAGTACTTC. This gives the protein CASSPGTSGYQQYF.

The J gene is TRBJ1-2, the V gene TRBV20-1; no firm D call. The CDR3 consists of 17 residues. Germline values: CDR1 DFQATT, CDR2 SNEGSKA (reference sequence). Trimming removed 2 bases at V and 3 bases at J, with 22 bases between. CDR3 coding DNA: TGCAGTGCTAGACAAAGATTGGGGAGGAGAGCGGACTATGGCTACACCTTC. It specifies CSARQRLGRRADYGYTF.

A few counts support this clonotype. This chain joins TRBV27 and TRBJ2-3; 8 bases map to TRBD2. This CDR3 comprises 16 residues. Trimming took 3 bases from V and 0 from J; bases not matched to a gene: 5. Germline CDR1 MNHEY, CDR2 SMNVEV (reference sequence). For the CDR3, the DNA is TGTGCCAGCAGTTTTCAACTAGCGGCAAGCACAGATACGCAGTATTTT. It codes for CASSFQLAASTDTQYF.

This clonotype showed up many times. This sequence joins TRBV6-5 and TRBJ1-5; D possibly corresponds to TRBD1 (5 bases). Germline V gene data show CDR1 as MNHEY and CDR2 as SVGAGI. CDR3 length: 14 amino acids. V dropped 2 bases and J dropped 2 bases, with 7 bases sitting between them. CDR3 coding DNA: TGTGCCAGCAGTTACCGGGGGGGCAATCAGCCCCAGCATTTT. Amino acid sequence: CASSYRGGNQPQHF.

This chain joins TRBV11-2 and TRBJ2-5, with 9 bases fitting TRBD2. The J segment lost 5 bases and the V segment lost 4 bases, leaving 5 bases of the junction unmatched. Per the germline V gene, CDR1 is SGHAT and CDR2 is FQNNGV. This CDR3 is 14 amino acids long. The CDR3 region has the DNA TGTGCCAGCAGCTCGGGACTAGCCCACGAGACCCAGTACTTC. This encodes CASSSGLAHETQYF.

The rearrangement joins TRBV4-3 to TRBJ2-7, with 8 bases that match TRBD1. The CDR3 has 14 amino acids. The germline CDR1 and CDR2 sequences are LGHNA and YSLEER. V dropped 0 bases and J dropped 2; count of bases not matched to a gene: 0. CDR3 DNA sequence: TGCGCCAGCAGCCAAGAGGACAGGGCCTACGAGCAGTACTTC. Its translation is CASSQEDRAYEQYF.

This chain connects TRBV6-5 to TRBJ2-3, with D unclear. Germline CDR1 is MNHEY and CDR2 is SVGAGI. V shed 2 bases and J shed 2 bases, with 8 bases lying between them. The CDR3 contains 14 residues. The CDR3 DNA reads as TGTGCCAGCAGTTACGGGTCAAACACAGATACGCAGTATTTT. It codes for CASSYGSNTDTQYF.

This clonotype was observed a few times. The chain links TRBV7-9 to TRBJ2-7, with a possible D match to TRBD2 (5 bases). The V and J ends lost 5 bases and 0 bases respectively, with 17 bases between them. Germline-derived CDR1 and CDR2 are SEHNR and FQNEAQ (reference sequence). The CDR3 consists of 16 residues. CDR3 DNA sequence: TGTGCCAGCAGCCCGATAGAGTATGGGAGCTCCTACGAGCAGTACTTC. It encodes CASSPIEYGSSYEQYF.

This clonotype was observed a handful of times. The V call is TRBV10-3, the J call TRBJ2-1, with 7 nucleotides matching TRBD2. Germline values: CDR1 ENHRY, CDR2 SYGVKD. J gave up 4 bases and V 1 base, and 13 bases lay outside the gene matches. This CDR3 is 18 amino acids long. CDR3 protein: CAISEWAASGTKYNEQFF. In DNA, the CDR3 is TGTGCCATCAGTGAGTGGGCGGCTAGCGGAACCAAATACAATGAGCAGTTCTTC.

This chain uses TRBV7-3 with TRBJ1-1; 8 positions agree with TRBD1. Germline V lookup: CDR1 SGHTA, CDR2 FQGTGA. After removal of 1 base from V and 7 bases from J, the junction contained 8 bases not matched to a gene. CDR3 length: 15 residues. The CDR3 DNA reads TGTGCCAGCAGCTTAAACCCGGGACAGGAAGATGAAGCTTTCTTT. It translates to CASSLNPGQEDEAFF.

CDR3 coding DNA: TGCAGTGCTAGGGCGCGGCTAGCGGGAGGGTTAGTGTACAATGAGCAGTTCTTC. Amino acid sequence: CSARARLAGGLVYNEQFF. This chain joins TRBV20-1 and TRBJ2-1; 12 nucleotides agree with TRBD2. This CDR3 region has 18 residues. V was pared by 3 bases and J by 4 bases, with 13 bases of the junction left unmatched. Per germline, CDR1 DFQATT and CDR2 SNEGSKA (reference sequence).

The gene calls are TRBV5-6 and TRBJ2-6; D is unresolved. The CDR3 consists of 13 residues. Germline V gives CDR1 SGHDT, CDR2 YYEEEE. Trimming removed 7 bases from V and 1 base from J, with 6 bases in between. In nucleotides, the CDR3 is TGTGCCAGCTTAAAATCTGGGGCCAACGTCCTGACTTTC. As protein: CASLKSGANVLTF.

This clonotype has only a few counts. At one end the junction does not follow the germline gene, possibly because of a read error. J is TRBJ2-3 and V is TRBV7-7, with 9 bases fitting TRBD2. This CDR3 region has 15 residues. Germline CDR1 and CDR2: SSHAT and FNYEAQ (reference sequence). CDR3 nucleotide sequence: TGTGCTAGCAGCCGTAGCGGGAGCCGTACAGATACGCAGTATTTT. Residues: CASSRSGSRTDTQYF.

This clonotype was observed at least ten times. The chain uses TRBV4-3 and TRBJ2-7, with TRBD2 matching over 8 bases. Per germline, CDR1 LGHNA and CDR2 YSLEER. The CDR3 covers 15 residues. V gave up 1 base and J gave up 2 bases; unmatched junction bases: 4. CDR3 loop: CASSQVTGRAYEQYF. In DNA form, the CDR3 reads TGCGCCAGCAGCCAAGTAACCGGGAGGGCCTACGAGCAGTACTTC.

The sample holds a few counts of this clonotype. V and J are TRBV7-6 and TRBJ2-1, with TRBD2 matching 7 bases. V shed 5 bases, J shed 8 bases, and the junction held 9 bases outside the gene matches. Germline values: CDR1 SGHVS, CDR2 FNYEAQ. The CDR3 consists of 14 residues. Written as DNA, the CDR3 is TGTGCCAGCAGCGAGCTAGCGGTGATCGATGAGCAGTTCTTC. This translates into CASSELAVIDEQFF.

This clonotype appeared a few times. This chain connects TRBV10-2 to TRBJ2-1; a possible D gene is TRBD1 (7 bases). CDR1 is WSHSY, CDR2 SAAADI, per germline. The V and J ends lost 2 bases and 5 bases respectively, with 25 bases between them. The CDR3 covers 19 residues. The CDR3 sequence: CASSEGQGVYAGSDNEQFF. The CDR3 DNA sequence: TGCGCCAGCAGTGAGGGGCAGGGGGTGTACGCGGGGTCAGACAATGAGCAGTTCTTC.

There are a few counts of this clonotype. The chain has TRBV20-1 and TRBJ2-3; D is perhaps TRBD1 or TRBD2 (6 bases each). Germline lookup yields CDR1 DFQATT and CDR2 SNEGSKA (reference sequence). V shed 4 bases and J shed 2 bases, with 22 bases lying between them. The length of the CDR3 is 17 residues. The CDR3 region has the DNA TGCAGTGCTACAGCCCGAGGGGGACTGGTCGACACAGATACGCAGTATTTT. Protein product: CSATARGGLVDTDTQYF.

This clonotype was found a few times. Here the CDR3 DNA reads TGTGCCAGCAGCGACATAACCTTCGCCAACGAGCAGTACTTC. It codes for CASSDITFANEQYF. V and J are TRBV12-3 or TRBV12-4 and TRBJ2-7; D is ambiguous. CDR3 size: 14 residues. V lost 6 bases and J 5 bases, leaving 17 bases between the germline ends.

The chain employs TRBV7-2 and TRBJ2-7, with 8 bases fitting TRBD2. V dropped 3 bases and J dropped 5; count of bases not matched to a gene: 6. Germline values: CDR1 SGHTA, CDR2 FQGNSA. The CDR3 has 14 residues. As DNA, the CDR3 is TGTGCCAGCAGCTTCGCGGGGGGTGCAAACGAGCAGTACTTC. Translation: CASSFAGGANEQYF.

This chain joins TRBV20-1 and TRBJ2-5; D is undetermined. The CDR3 has 12 residues. V was shortened by 3 bases and J by 5 bases, with 10 bases between the two germline ends. CDR1 is DFQATT and CDR2 is SNEGSKA in the germline V gene (reference sequence). CDR3 in amino acids: CSARVMAETQYF. The CDR3, as DNA: TGCAGTGCTAGGGTTATGGCGGAGACCCAGTACTTC.

About this clonotype: Mismatch with germline at one junction end may stem from a read error. The chain joins TRBV6-5 to TRBJ1-4; D possibly corresponds to TRBD1 (5 bases). Germline assignment: CDR1 MNHEY and CDR2 SVGAGI. The CDR3 spans 15 residues. In nucleotides, the CDR3 is TGTGCCAGCAGGTACTCGCCTACGGGGGGTGAAAAACTGTTTTTT. This sequence encodes CASRYSPTGGEKLFF.

This chain connects TRBV7-2 to TRBJ2-5; 14 nucleotides align to TRBD2. With V trimmed by 4 bases and J by 4 bases, 5 bases remained unmatched. From germline, CDR1 is SGHTA and CDR2 FQGNSA. This CDR3 spans 16 amino acids. The CDR3 nucleotides read TGTGCCAGCAGCTCCCGACTAGCGGGAGGGGGAGAGACCCAGTACTTC. Translating gives CASSSRLAGGGETQYF.

The chain joins TRBV7-2 to TRBJ2-1, with D perhaps TRBD2 (7 bases). CDR1 SGHTA and CDR2 FQGNSA come from the germline V gene. The CDR3 spans 18 residues. Trimming took off 6 bases at V and 3 bases at J, with 24 bases between the two ends. This CDR3 is CASSPAGAQGGGYNEQFF. The DNA of the CDR3 is TGTGCCAGCAGTCCGGCCGGAGCACAGGGAGGGGGCTACAATGAGCAGTTCTTC.

This clonotype was detected a few times. The rearrangement joins TRBV27 to TRBJ2-7; 8 nucleotides line up with TRBD1. This CDR3 spans 16 amino acids. V was pared by 2 bases and J by 3 bases, with 9 bases of the junction left unmatched. In germline, CDR1 is MNHEY, CDR2 SMNVEV (reference sequence). CDR3 protein: CASSLEGGTGLYEQYF. In DNA, the CDR3 is TGTGCCAGCAGTTTAGAGGGTGGGACAGGACTCTACGAGCAGTACTTC.

Concerning this clonotype itself: With a much larger clone just one base away, this may be a read error. The chain uses TRBV3-1 and TRBJ2-5; the D gene is possibly TRBD2 (5 bases). Germline V lookup: CDR1 LGHDT, CDR2 YNNKEL (reference sequence). The CDR3 loop spans 14 amino acids. The chain's CDR3 is CAGSQDRRFGVQYF. Here the CDR3 DNA reads TGTGCCGGCAGCCAAGATCGCAGGTTCGGGGTGCAGTACTTC.

This clonotype has a handful of counts. V is TRBV10-2 and J is TRBJ2-7; 9 positions match TRBD1. The CDR3 runs to 18 residues. Germline values: CDR1 WSHSY, CDR2 SAAADI. After removal of 3 bases from V and 3 bases from J, the junction contained 15 bases not matched to a gene. The CDR3 DNA follows: TGCGCCAGCAGTGAATCCCGGACAGGGGTACGTGGCGACTACGAGCAGTACTTC. Protein product: CASSESRTGVRGDYEQYF.